The entry below gives a single T cell receptor beta chain sequence along with its context. Only in-frame clones appear in the TCRdb table, and some are missing; sequencing was by immunoSEQ multiplex PCR. The sample contains 200,000 or so clones, roughly 80% of which appear only once. The sample belongs to a study of cytomegalovirus exposure and HLA in healthy donors. Specimen: PBMCs. The clonotype was recovered from a woman younger than 35 in good health and CMV-seronegative.

CDR3 sequence: CASSVASGAEQYF. The CDR3 DNA is TGTGCCAGCAGCGTAGCTTCAGGGGCCGAGCAGTACTTC. V is TRBV9 and J is TRBJ2-7; weak D call: TRBD1 (6 bases). CDR1 and CDR2 (germline): SGDLS, YYNGEE. The CDR3 loop spans 13 amino acids. V was shortened by 0 bases and J by 6 bases, with 10 bases between the two germline ends. The full variable domain, in which reference TRBV9 and TRBJ2-7 provide the parts outside the CDR3, is DSGVTQTPKHLITATGQRVTLRCSPRSGDLSVYWYQQSLDQGLQFLIQYYNGEERAKGNILERFSAQQFPDLHSELNLSSLELGDSALYFCASSVASGAEQYFGPGTRLTVT.